Following are 32 T cell receptor beta chains from one sample sequenced in a study of cytomegalovirus exposure and HLA in healthy donors (dated by TCRdb to 2016 to 2017). Libraries were made using the immunoSEQ multiplex PCR assay. For the multiplex PCR, a mixture combining 60 forward primers for TCR Vbeta segments and 13 reverse primers for TCR Jbeta segments was used. TCRdb's version of the immuneACCESS table is confined to in-frame rearrangements and falls short of the full clone set. An unresolved V gene accounts for under half of the shortfall where checked; the remainder is of unknown origin. In all, the sample holds nearly 110,000 clones, and over 60% of those were seen once. The ten largest clones capture around 5.8% of the sample. Sequenced input: PBMCs. These receptors came from a woman aged 45-59 years in good health and CMV-seropositive.

A single count supports this clone. The chain is built from TRBV30 and TRBJ2-1; TRBD2 matches 13 bases. Trimming at V came to 3 bases and at J to 10 bases, leaving 6 bases not matched to a gene. Germline values: CDR1 GTSNPN, CDR2 SVGIG (reference sequence). The CDR3 extends over 14 amino acids. CDR3 sequence: CAWRGTSGEGEQFF. As DNA, the CDR3 is TGTGCCTGGAGGGGGACTAGCGGGGAGGGAGAGCAGTTCTTC.

The V and J genes are TRBV6-1 and TRBJ2-7, with TRBD2 matching over 8 bases. The CDR3 sequence is 15 residues long. The V and J ends lost 3 bases and 4 bases, in that order; junction bases with no gene match: 8. Germline loops: CDR1 MNHNS, CDR2 SASEGT. CDR3 sequence reads: CASSETAGGGYEQYF. The CDR3 nucleotides read TGTGCCAGCAGTGAGACGGCGGGGGGAGGGTACGAGCAGTACTTC.

The chain couples TRBV15 to TRBJ2-7; D perhaps matches TRBD2 (5 bases). CDR3 length: 16 amino acids. Germline values: CDR1 LNHNV, CDR2 YYDKDF (reference sequence). V was trimmed by 0 bases and J by 0 bases, leaving 12 bases between them. CDR3 in DNA: TGTGCCACCAGCAGAGATGTAGCGATGAGCTCCTACGAGCAGTACTTC. Amino acid sequence: CATSRDVAMSSYEQYF.

This rearrangement joins TRBV7-2 to TRBJ2-1; TRBD2 aligns across 9 bases. Per the germline V gene, CDR1 is SGHTA and CDR2 is FQGNSA. V lost 2 bases to trimming and J lost 9 bases; unmatched junction nucleotides: 11. CDR3 size: 16 residues. CDR3 residues: CASSLRASGGRGEQFF. The CDR3 DNA follows: TGTGCCAGCAGCTTAAGAGCGAGCGGGGGGCGGGGTGAGCAGTTCTTC.

Turning to this clone: Sequence at one end of the junction differs from germline and may be a read error. The V call is TRBV9, the J call TRBJ1-1; the D gene is possibly TRBD1 (6 bases). CDR1 is SGDLS and CDR2 is YYNGEE in the germline V gene. This CDR3 region has 14 residues. The CDR3 here is CASSGRAPASPGVF. The CDR3 nucleotides read TGTGCCAGCAGCGGCCGGGCCCCCGCCTCTCCAGGGGTCTTT.

The V gene is TRBV5-1, the J gene TRBJ2-5; 10 bases map to TRBD1. The CDR3 is made up of 16 amino acids. Trimming cost V 4 bases and J 2 bases; bases outside gene matches: 8. Germline CDR1 reads SGHRS; CDR2 reads YFSETQ. CDR3 amino acids: CASSPGDRGRQETQYF. CDR3 DNA: TGCGCCAGCAGCCCGGGGGACAGGGGAAGGCAAGAGACCCAGTACTTC.

Of note for this clone: At one end, the junction sequence differs from germline, possibly due to a read error. The chain couples TRBV7-7 to TRBJ2-1; TRBD2 agrees at 13 bases. The germline V gene has CDR1 SSHAT and CDR2 FNYEAQ (reference sequence). CDR3 size: 16 residues. As DNA, the CDR3 is TGTGCTAGCAGCACTAGCGGGGGGGGTCTAATGGATGAGCAGTTCTTC. Protein product: CASSTSGGGLMDEQFF. Supplemented by reference TRBV7-7 and TRBJ2-1, the full variable domain reads GAGVSQSPRYKVTKRGQDVTLRCDPISSHATLYWYQQALGQGPEFLTYFNYEAQPDKSGLPSDRFSAERPEGSISTLTIQRTEQRDSAMYRCASSTSGGGLMDEQFFGPGTRLTVL.

The chain employs TRBV4-2 and TRBJ2-7; 12 positions match TRBD2. The V gene end was trimmed by 0 bases and the J gene end by 3 bases; junction bases not matched to a gene: 3. The V gene's germline CDR1 is LGHNA and CDR2 YNFKEQ. CDR3 length: 16 amino acids. CDR3 protein: CASSQDVTSGGYEQYF. DNA of the CDR3: TGTGCCAGCAGCCAAGATGTGACTAGCGGGGGCTACGAGCAGTACTTC.

The gene calls are TRBV6-5 and TRBJ1-6; D possibly corresponds to TRBD1 (5 bases). V was pared by 4 bases and J by 9 bases, with 16 bases between. Germline lookup yields CDR1 MNHEY and CDR2 SVGAGI. The CDR3 totals 15 residues. Written as DNA, the CDR3 is TGTGCCAGCAGTTCCGGGGGTACTTGGGGTTCACCCCTCCACTTT. It yields the protein CASSSGGTWGSPLHF.

The chain links TRBV29-1 to TRBJ1-1, with 8 bases identical to TRBD1. The CDR3 has 13 amino acids. Germline V gene lookup returns CDR1 SQVTM and CDR2 ANQGSEA. V was pared by 5 bases and J by 6 bases, with 8 bases of the junction left unmatched. The CDR3 nucleotides read TGCAGCGTTTACAGGGGGAGTAGGGCTGAAGCTTTCTTT. Its translation is CSVYRGSRAEAFF.

The genes are TRBV10-3 and TRBJ2-6; the D is unclear. Germline V gives CDR1 ENHRY, CDR2 SYGVKD. The length of the CDR3 is 20 residues. Trimming cost V 0 bases and J 4 bases, with 22 bases left between them. The CDR3 region has the DNA TGTGCCATCAGTGAGTCGATTGGAAGCTCGGTCTTAGCCGGGGCCAACGTCCTGACTTTC. This gives the protein CAISESIGSSVLAGANVLTF.

The CDR3 DNA is TGTGCCAGCTCCTTCGGAGATGGGAACACTGAAGCTTTCTTT. It is translated as CASSFGDGNTEAFF. This chain connects TRBV18 to TRBJ1-1; D is undetermined. This CDR3 is 14 amino acids long. The germline V gene encodes CDR1 KGHSH and CDR2 LQKENI. Trimming shortened V by 6 bases and J by 1 base, and 12 bases separated the two germline ends.

In DNA, the CDR3 is TGTGCCAGTAGATGGACACCTGGATCAGGAAACACCATATATTTT. This encodes CASRWTPGSGNTIYF. The chain has TRBV19 and TRBJ1-3; possibly TRBD1 for D (5 bases). The CDR3 is 15 residues long. V lost 6 bases, J lost 4 bases, and 16 bases lay in between. Germline-derived CDR1 and CDR2 are LNHDA and SQIVND (reference sequence).

The genes are TRBV7-3 and TRBJ2-1, with TRBD2 as a possible D gene (6 bases). This CDR3 has 16 residues. Germline values: CDR1 SGHTA, CDR2 FQGTGA. With 1 base removed from V and 0 bases from J, the gap between germline ends came to 10 bases. In DNA form, the CDR3 reads TGTGCCAGCAGCTTAATTGGCGGGGCCTCCTACAATGAGCAGTTCTTC. Its protein is CASSLIGGASYNEQFF.

V usage is TRBV5-4 and J usage is TRBJ1-2, with 10 bases matching TRBD1. Looked up from germline, CDR1 is SGHNT and CDR2 is YYREEE (reference sequence). The V segment lost 3 bases and the J segment 6 bases; nucleotides outside the gene matches: 5. The CDR3 contains 14 residues. CDR3 sequence (DNA): TGTGCCAGCAGCTCAAGACAGGGGGCGAATGGCTACACCTTC. It codes for CASSSRQGANGYTF.

The V and J genes are TRBV9 and TRBJ2-3, with D possibly matching TRBD1 (6 bases). This CDR3 has 16 amino acids. The germline CDR1 and CDR2 sequences are SGDLS and YYNGEE. V gave up 3 bases and J gave up 2 bases, with 16 bases separating them. The CDR3 DNA follows: TGTGCCAGCAGCGCGTTACAGGGAAAGCTCACAGATACGCAGTATTTT. This codes for CASSALQGKLTDTQYF.

The chain combines TRBV6-1 with TRBJ1-2; the D gene is possibly TRBD1 (5 bases). The germline V and J ends were trimmed by 7 bases and 4 bases, with 19 bases remaining between them. CDR1 and CDR2 (germline): MNHNS, SASEGT. This CDR3 comprises 15 residues. DNA of the CDR3: TGTGCCAGCACCCTTTCGGTGGGGGGTACCTATGGCTACACCTTC. This sequence encodes CASTLSVGGTYGYTF.

This sequence joins TRBV28 and TRBJ1-2; TRBD1 matches at 9 bases. The germline gives CDR1 MDHEN, CDR2 SYDVKM. The trim removed 4 bases at V and 6 bases at J, leaving 6 bases unmatched. CDR3 length equals 14 residues. The CDR3 loop is CASSSIDRGNGYTF. CDR3 bases: TGTGCCAGCAGTTCTATTGACAGGGGGAATGGCTACACCTTC.

The chain joins TRBV5-1 to TRBJ1-4, with a tentative D call TRBD1 (5 bases). This CDR3 region has 15 residues. Trimming shortened V by 4 bases and J by 4 bases, and 14 bases separated the two germline ends. Germline values: CDR1 SGHRS, CDR2 YFSETQ. The CDR3: CASSDWGGGNEKLFF. The CDR3 bases are TGCGCCAGCAGCGATTGGGGGGGAGGTAATGAAAAACTGTTTTTT.

V usage is TRBV5-1 and J usage is TRBJ1-2; D is undetermined. Germline values: CDR1 SGHRS, CDR2 YFSETQ. V was cut by 3 bases and J by 2 bases, with 14 bases left in between. There are 15 residues in the CDR3. The CDR3 DNA follows: TGCGCCAGCAGCTCCGGGGAGGCACAAAACTATGGCTACACCTTC. This sequence encodes CASSSGEAQNYGYTF.

V gene TRBV5-1 combines with J gene TRBJ1-1; 8 bases are shared with TRBD1. V gave up 1 base and J gave up 1 base; unmatched junction bases: 6. Germline CDR1 SGHRS, CDR2 YFSETQ. The CDR3 is 16 amino acids. The CDR3 DNA is TGCGCCAGCAGCTTGCAGGGGGCCGGGTCGAACACTGAAGCTTTCTTT. Amino acid sequence: CASSLQGAGSNTEAFF.

The CDR3 DNA follows: TGTGCCAGCAGTTATACGGGAAGGGTTAGCGCTGAAGCTTTCTTT. Translating it yields CASSYTGRVSAEAFF. The V and J genes are TRBV6-5 and TRBJ1-1; D is unresolved. Trimming shortened V by 3 bases and J by 6 bases, and 17 bases separated the two germline ends. Germline V gene data show CDR1 as MNHEY and CDR2 as SVGAGI. This CDR3 region has 15 residues.

The rearrangement links TRBV5-6 to TRBJ2-5; the match to TRBD2 covers 10 bases. The CDR3 extends over 15 amino acids. Germline V gene data show CDR1 as SGHDT and CDR2 as YYEEEE. V shed 2 bases, J shed 2 bases, and the junction held 3 bases outside the gene matches. As DNA, the CDR3 is TGTGCCAGCAGCTTAAAGCGGGGGGGGCAAGAGACCCAGTACTTC. This sequence encodes CASSLKRGGQETQYF.

This chain uses TRBV27 with TRBJ2-1; 11 nucleotides align to TRBD2. Per germline, CDR1 MNHEY and CDR2 SMNVEV (reference sequence). V trimming: 3 bases; J trimming: 5 bases; junction bases outside the gene matches: 6. The CDR3 has 16 amino acids. Here the CDR3 DNA reads TGTGCCAGCAGTTTTCTGTCTAGCGGGGGGAACAATGAGCAGTTCTTC. This sequence encodes CASSFLSSGGNNEQFF.

This clone was detected only once. The V call is TRBV6-6, the J call TRBJ1-1; a possible D gene is TRBD1 (5 bases). V was trimmed by 8 bases and J by 3 bases, leaving 13 bases between them. The CDR3 length is 13 residues. CDR1 is MNHNY and CDR2 is SVGAGI in the germline V gene (reference sequence). CDR3 sequence reads: CASGQRGDTEAFF. The CDR3 nucleotides read TGTGCCAGCGGCCAGCGGGGGGACACTGAAGCTTTCTTT.

This clone was found a few times. The genes are TRBV7-6 and TRBJ2-5, with D hard to call. V was clipped by 6 bases and J by 3 bases, with 14 bases between them. In germline, CDR1 is SGHVS, CDR2 FNYEAQ. The CDR3 contains 14 residues. The CDR3 DNA reads TGTGCCAGCAGATCTAACCTGAATGAAGAGACCCAGTACTTC. Amino acids: CASRSNLNEETQYF.

This clone came up many times. V gene TRBV4-2 combines with J gene TRBJ1-1, with 8 nucleotides matching TRBD1. The CDR3 has 15 residues. Germline CDR1 reads LGHNA; CDR2 reads YNFKEQ. Trimming at V came to 4 bases and at J to 0 bases, leaving 4 bases not matched to a gene. The CDR3 sequence is CASSPRQGMNTEAFF. CDR3 nucleotide sequence: TGTGCCAGCAGCCCCCGACAGGGGATGAACACTGAAGCTTTCTTT.

This clone was seen a few times. The J gene is TRBJ2-5, the V gene TRBV4-3; no definite D call. The CDR3 contains 15 residues. Per germline, CDR1 LGHNA and CDR2 YSLEER. Trimming left V 4 bases short and J 5 bases short, with 17 bases between. CDR3 amino acids: CASSPKVGEAETQYF. As DNA, the CDR3 is TGCGCCAGCAGCCCTAAGGTTGGCGAGGCGGAGACCCAGTACTTC.

The rearrangement uses TRBV5-1 and TRBJ1-6, with 7 bases identical to TRBD1. Germline V lookup: CDR1 SGHRS, CDR2 YFSETQ. J was trimmed by 6 bases and V by 3 bases; bases with no gene match: 6. The CDR3 loop spans 15 amino acids. The DNA for the CDR3 is TGCGCCAGCAGCTGGGACAGAGCTTTTAATTCACCCCTCCACTTT. This sequence encodes CASSWDRAFNSPLHF.

The chain has TRBV6-5 and TRBJ2-2; D is uncertain. Trimming shortened V by 10 bases and J by 6 bases, and 21 bases separated the two germline ends. This CDR3 is built from 15 residues. The V gene's germline CDR1 is MNHEY and CDR2 SVGAGI. The DNA for the CDR3 is TGTGCCACCACGCAGACGAGTTCTCTAGCCGGGGAGCTGTTTTTT. Amino acid sequence: CATTQTSSLAGELFF.

The J gene is TRBJ2-3, the V gene TRBV19; maybe TRBD1 (6 bases). This CDR3 comprises 15 residues. Per germline, CDR1 LNHDA and CDR2 SQIVND (reference sequence). Trimming took off 3 bases at V and 2 bases at J, with 12 bases between the two ends. CDR3 sequence: CASSIYRGHTDTQYF. As DNA, the CDR3 is TGTGCCAGTAGTATCTATCGGGGACACACAGATACGCAGTATTTT.

V usage is TRBV19 and J usage is TRBJ1-5; tentatively, D is TRBD1 (6 bases). The ends were cut back, 6 bases at V and 0 bases at J, with 12 bases in the middle. Germline V gene lookup returns CDR1 LNHDA and CDR2 SQIVND (reference sequence). This CDR3 has 15 residues. The CDR3 nucleotides read TGTGCCAGTAGATTGGACAGATCTAGCAATCAGCCCCAGCATTTT. Translating it yields CASRLDRSSNQPQHF. Based on the CDR3 plus reference TRBV19 and TRBJ1-5, the full variable domain is DGGITQSPKYLFRKEGQNVTLSCEQNLNHDAMYWYRQDPGQGLRLIYYSQIVNDFQKGDIAEGYSVSREKKESFPLTVTSAQKNPTAFYLCASRLDRSSNQPQHFGDGTRLSIL.